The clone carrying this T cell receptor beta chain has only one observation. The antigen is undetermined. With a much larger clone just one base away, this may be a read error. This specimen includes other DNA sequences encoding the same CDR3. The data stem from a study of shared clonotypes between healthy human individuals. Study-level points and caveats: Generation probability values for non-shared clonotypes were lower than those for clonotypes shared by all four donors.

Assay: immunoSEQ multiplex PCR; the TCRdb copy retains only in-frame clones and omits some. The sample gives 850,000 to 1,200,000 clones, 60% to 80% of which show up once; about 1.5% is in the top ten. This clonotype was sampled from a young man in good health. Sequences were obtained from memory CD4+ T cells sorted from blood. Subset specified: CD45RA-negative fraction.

The CDR3 DNA reads TGTGCCAGCTCACCCGACAGGGACTATGGCTACACCTTC. It codes for CASSPDRDYGYTF. The rearrangement joins TRBV18 to TRBJ1-2; TRBD1 aligns across 7 bases. The CDR3 has 13 amino acids. J lost 3 bases, V lost 3 bases, and 1 base had no gene match. Germline V gene lookup returns CDR1 KGHSH and CDR2 LQKENI. The full variable domain, with the rest looked up from reference TRBV18 and TRBJ1-2, is NAGVMQNPRHLVRRRGQEARLRCSPMKGHSHVYWYRQLPEEGLKFMVYLQKENIIDESGMPKERFSAEFPKEGPSILRIQQVVRGDSAAYFCASSPDRDYGYTFGSGTRLTVV.